The rows below give T cell receptor beta chains drawn from one sample of a study of T cells in localized non-small cell lung cancer. Profiling relied on immunoSEQ multiplex PCR, and the TCRdb table lists in-frame clones only, not all of them. Here the sample spans almost 35,000 clones, around 93% being singletons. Source: peripheral blood, taken before any cancer treatment. These receptors were taken from a female donor of 60 years or more with stage I lung adenocarcinoma. Each CDR3 is given with its conserved first and last residue. Fields, in order: D gene, J gene, clone size, V gene, CDR3 DNA, CDR3 protein. D genes are given only for firm matches. A row's size may be missing; if present it is once, few, many or a size class.

D: -; J: TRBJ2-7; size: once; V: TRBV2; DNA: TGTGCCAGCAGCCCCACAGGGATCCACGAGCAGTACTTC; CDR3: CASSPTGIHEQYF
D: -; J: TRBJ2-2; size: once; V: TRBV5-1; DNA: TGCGCCAGCAGCCGGGGTAGCGACCCGACCGGGGAGCTGTTTTTT; CDR3: CASSRGSDPTGELFF
D: -; J: TRBJ1-1; size: few; V: TRBV11-2; DNA: TGTGCCAGCAGCACAGACAGAAAACTCATGAACACTGAAGCTTTCTTT; CDR3: CASSTDRKLMNTEAFF
D: -; J: TRBJ1-1; size: -; V: TRBV4-2; DNA: TGTGCCAGCAGCCAAGGGGGAAGGTACACTGAAGCTTTCTTT; CDR3: CASSQGGRYTEAFF
D: -; J: TRBJ2-5; size: few; V: TRBV7-2; DNA: TGTGCCAGCAGCGCGAGGGGGACTACCCATACCCAGTACTTC; CDR3: CASSARGTTHTQYF
D: -; J: TRBJ1-6; size: -; V: TRBV5-1; DNA: TGCGCCAGCCGGGACTTCGATAATTCACCCCTCCACTTT; CDR3: CASRDFDNSPLHF
D: TRBD1; J: TRBJ2-3; size: -; V: TRBV11-1; DNA: TGTGCCAGCAGCCCGGACAGGGGGCCAGATACGCAGTATTTT; CDR3: CASSPDRGPDTQYF
D: -; J: TRBJ2-6; size: -; V: TRBV19; DNA: TGTGCCAGTAGTATAGATGGGTCCTCTGGGGCCAACGTCCTGACTTTC; CDR3: CASSIDGSSGANVLTF
D: TRBD2; J: TRBJ2-5; size: -; V: TRBV5-1; DNA: TGCGCCAGCAGCTTGGAGGGAGGGCAAGAGACCCAGTACTTC; CDR3: CASSLEGGQETQYF
D: -; J: TRBJ1-1; size: -; V: TRBV6-1; DNA: TGTGCCAGCAGCCTGGAGGCCCCGAGGGCTGAAGCTTTCTTT; CDR3: CASSLEAPRAEAFF
D: -; J: TRBJ2-2; size: -; V: TRBV7-2; DNA: TGTGCCAGCAGCTCGTATAGCGGGGAGCTGTTTTTT; CDR3: CASSSYSGELFF
D: -; J: TRBJ2-7; size: -; V: TRBV12-5; DNA: TGTGCTAGTGGTTTGGTGCAGGTTTCCTACGAGCAGTACTTC; CDR3: CASGLVQVSYEQYF
D: -; J: TRBJ2-3; size: once; V: TRBV19; DNA: TGTGCCAGTAAGCAAGCAAAAGATACGCAGTATTTT; CDR3: CASKQAKDTQYF
D: -; J: TRBJ2-5; size: -; V: TRBV5-6; DNA: TGTGCCAGCAGCCATTCGGGGGCCAGGGGGGAGACCCAGTACTTC; CDR3: CASSHSGARGETQYF
D: TRBD1; J: TRBJ1-2; size: once; V: TRBV29-1; DNA: TGCAGCGTTGGGCCAGACAGGGGACATGGCTACACCTTC; CDR3: CSVGPDRGHGYTF
D: TRBD1; J: TRBJ1-2; size: -; V: TRBV19; DNA: TGTGCCAGTAAGCCGGGACAGGGGCGGTCCGGCTACACCTTC; CDR3: CASKPGQGRSGYTF
D: TRBD2; J: TRBJ2-5; size: -; V: TRBV19; DNA: TGTGCCAGTAGTAAAACCCTCGGGACTAGCGGAGAGACCCAGTACTTC; CDR3: CASSKTLGTSGETQYF
D: TRBD2; J: TRBJ2-3; size: -; V: TRBV18; DNA: TGTGCCAGCTCACCGAAAGCGGGGGGATCAGATACGCAGTATTTT; CDR3: CASSPKAGGSDTQYF
D: -; J: TRBJ1-2; size: once; V: TRBV5-6; DNA: TGTGCCAGCAGCTTGCGGGGGATCGACTATGGCTACACCTTC; CDR3: CASSLRGIDYGYTF
D: -; J: TRBJ2-3; size: -; V: TRBV6-4; DNA: TGTGCCAGCAGTCAGCTCCCGGGCAGCACAGATACGCAGTATTTT; CDR3: CASSQLPGSTDTQYF
D: -; J: TRBJ2-5; size: once; V: TRBV19; DNA: TGTGCCAGTAGTATGTTCCTACAAGAGACCCAGTACTTC; CDR3: CASSMFLQETQYF
D: TRBD1; J: TRBJ1-2; size: -; V: TRBV6-4; DNA: TGTGCCGGACAGGGTACCTACACCTTC; CDR3: CAGQGTYTF
D: -; J: TRBJ2-1; size: -; V: TRBV4-1; DNA: TGCGCCAGCAGCCGGGACTCTTCCTACAATGAGCAGTTCTTC; CDR3: CASSRDSSYNEQFF
D: -; J: TRBJ1-2; size: -; V: TRBV7-2; DNA: TGTGCCAGCAGCTTCTCCGGGGGCGCGGGTGGCTACACCTTC; CDR3: CASSFSGGAGGYTF
D: TRBD1; J: TRBJ1-1; size: once; V: TRBV6-5; DNA: TGTGCCAGCAGTTACTCGATCAGGGGGATCACTGAAGCTTTCTTT; CDR3: CASSYSIRGITEAFF